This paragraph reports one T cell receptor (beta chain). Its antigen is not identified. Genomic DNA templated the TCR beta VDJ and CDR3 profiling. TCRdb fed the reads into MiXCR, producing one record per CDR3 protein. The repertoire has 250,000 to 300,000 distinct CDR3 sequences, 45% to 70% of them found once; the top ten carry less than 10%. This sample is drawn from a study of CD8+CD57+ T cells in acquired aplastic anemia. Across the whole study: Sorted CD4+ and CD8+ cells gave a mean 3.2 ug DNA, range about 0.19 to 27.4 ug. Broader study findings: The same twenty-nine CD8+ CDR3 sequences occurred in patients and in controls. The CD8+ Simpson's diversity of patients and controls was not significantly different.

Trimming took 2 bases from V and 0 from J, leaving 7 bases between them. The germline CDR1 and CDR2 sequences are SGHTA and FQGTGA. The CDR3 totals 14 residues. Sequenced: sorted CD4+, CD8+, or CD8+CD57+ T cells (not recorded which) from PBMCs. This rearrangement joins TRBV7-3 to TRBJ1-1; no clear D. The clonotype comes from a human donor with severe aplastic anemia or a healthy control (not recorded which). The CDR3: CASSLVAVNTEAFF. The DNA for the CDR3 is TGTGCCAGCAGCTTAGTAGCGGTGAACACTGAAGCTTTCTTT.